This is a list of T cell receptor beta chains from one sample in a study of response to subunit inactivated influenza vaccine. TCRdb itself ran the RT-PCR reads through MiXCR, one entry per CDR3 protein. Of 860,000 or so distinct CDR3 sequences listed, roughly 20% are singletons. This material consisted of PBMCs from blood, taken around 5 days after vaccination. The receptors were gathered from a man aged 45-60 years who received an inactivated influenza vaccine. CDR3s include the opening cysteine and the closing phenylalanine or tryptophan. Fields, in order: V gene, J gene, D gene, clone size, CDR3 protein, CDR3 DNA. D genes are given only for firm matches. A row's size may be missing; if present it is once, few, many or a size class.

>TRBV27|TRBJ2-7|TRBD2|many
CASSSTGLAGVDEQYF
TGTGCCAGCAGTTCAACAGGGCTAGCGGGAGTCGACGAGCAGTACTTC
>TRBV11-2|TRBJ1-2|-|few
CASSLGPSHGYTF
TGTGCCAGCAGCTTAGGACCAAGCCATGGCTACACCTTC
>TRBV28|TRBJ2-4|-|-
CASSLGFGARTTPKNIQYF
TGTGCCAGCAGTTTAGGGTTCGGGGCCAGAACCACGCCTAAAAACATTCAGTACTTC
>TRBV15|TRBJ2-1|TRBD2|few
CATSRVSMAGGQYNEQFF
TGTGCCACCAGCAGAGTATCTATGGCGGGAGGCCAATACAATGAGCAGTTCTTC
>TRBV9|TRBJ2-5|-|-
CASSVAAAFQETQYF
TGTGCCAGCAGCGTAGCGGCAGCCTTCCAAGAGACCCAGTACTTC
>TRBV7-2|TRBJ2-5|-|few
CASSLGAGWGETQYF
TGTGCCAGCAGCTTAGGGGCAGGGTGGGGAGAGACCCAGTACTTC
>TRBV4-1|TRBJ2-7|-|-
CASSQDPTKGSEQYF
TGCGCCAGCAGCCAAGACCCTACGAAGGGGAGTGAGCAGTACTTC
>TRBV10-3|TRBJ1-5|-|once
CAIAVRTNQPQHF
TGTGCCATCGCCGTCAGGACGAATCAGCCCCAGCATTTT
>TRBV5-5|TRBJ1-4|TRBD1|-
CASTPTGSEKLFF
TGTGCCAGCACCCCGACAGGGAGCGAAAAACTGTTTTTT
>TRBV7-2|TRBJ2-5|-|-
CASSLTGTYRETQYF
TGTGCCAGCAGCTTAACCGGGACCTATAGGGAGACCCAGTACTTC
>TRBV10-3|TRBJ2-5|-|many
CAISILGTQYF
TGTGCCATCAGTATTCTGGGAACCCAGTACTTC
>TRBV20-1|TRBJ2-5|-|-
CSAFTTGGGETQYF
TGCAGTGCCTTCACCACAGGGGGAGGGGAGACCCAGTACTTC
>TRBV10-3|TRBJ2-5|TRBD1|-
CASSGQAIETQYF
TGTGCCAGCTCTGGACAGGCGATTGAGACCCAGTACTTC
>TRBV6-2/TRBV6-3|TRBJ2-7|TRBD2|-
CASRRWLAGGPYEQYF
TGTGCCAGCAGGAGGTGGCTAGCGGGAGGGCCCTACGAGCAGTACTTC
>TRBV4-1|TRBJ1-1|-|once
CASSQGRPRLAEAFF
TGCGCCAGCAGCCAAGGCCGTCCACGGTTGGCTGAAGCTTTCTTT
>TRBV27|TRBJ1-6|-|-
CASSLNGANLVSPLHF
TGTGCCAGCAGTTTAAACGGGGCGAACTTGGTGTCACCCCTCCACTTT
>TRBV29-1|TRBJ2-4|TRBD1|few
CSVGQGKNIQYF
TGCAGCGTTGGACAGGGAAAAAACATTCAGTACTTC
>TRBV29-1|TRBJ1-1|TRBD1|-
CSVDGQGIGYTEAFF
TGCAGCGTTGATGGACAGGGCATTGGGTACACTGAAGCTTTCTTT
>TRBV15|TRBJ1-3|-|-
CATSRDTTLSGNTIYF
TGTGCCACCAGCAGAGATACTACACTCTCTGGAAACACCATATATTTT
>TRBV7-2|TRBJ2-7|TRBD2|-
CASSSTSVYEQYF
TGTGCCAGCAGCTCGACTAGCGTGTACGAGCAGTACTTC
>TRBV4-3|TRBJ2-6|-|many
CASSQESGGGQSGANVLTF
TGCGCCAGCAGCCAAGAAAGTGGCGGGGGACAGTCTGGGGCCAACGTCCTGACTTTC
>TRBV20-1|TRBJ2-3|-|few
CSARDDGGGTQYF
TGCAGTGCGAGGGATGATGGGGGAGGTACGCAGTATTTT
>TRBV10-2|TRBJ2-7|TRBD1|many
CASTGQGAYEQYF
TGCGCCAGCACGGGACAGGGGGCTTACGAGCAGTACTTC
>TRBV5-4|TRBJ2-5|-|-
CASSRQGETQYF
TGTGCCAGCAGCCGGCAGGGGGAGACCCAGTACTTC
>TRBV12-3/TRBV12-4|TRBJ2-1|-|-
CASSPGGSGASYNEQFF
TGTGCCAGCAGTCCTGGTGGTTCGGGGGCATCCTACAATGAGCAGTTCTTC
>TRBV6-1|TRBJ2-7|TRBD1|many
CASSRTRPGQVRTPYEQYF
TGTGCCAGCAGTCGCACCCGGCCGGGACAGGTACGCACTCCCTACGAGCAGTACTTC
>TRBV5-1|TRBJ2-5|-|few
CASSLGGSSQETQYF
TGCGCCAGCAGCTTGGGTGGCAGTTCCCAAGAGACCCAGTACTTC
>TRBV9|TRBJ2-5|-|-
CASSPRFRGETQYF
TGTGCCAGCAGCCCCAGGTTCCGGGGGGAGACCCAGTACTTC
>TRBV9|TRBJ2-7|-|few
CASSVGWASTYEQYF
TGTGCCAGCAGCGTAGGGTGGGCCTCTACCTACGAGCAGTACTTC
>TRBV6-1|TRBJ2-7|TRBD1|many
CASRRTGTYEQYF
TGTGCCAGCAGGCGGACAGGGACCTACGAGCAGTACTTC
>TRBV20-1|TRBJ2-1|-|-
CSGGETGNEQFF
TGCAGTGGGGGGGAGACAGGGAATGAGCAGTTCTTC
>TRBV19|TRBJ1-1|TRBD1|-
CASTDRGRTEAFF
TGTGCCAGTACTGACAGGGGAAGGACTGAAGCTTTCTTT
>TRBV5-1|TRBJ2-3|TRBD2|few
CASSWNTGTSKNTQYF
TGCGCCAGCAGCTGGAACACCGGGACTAGCAAAAATACGCAGTATTTT
>TRBV9|TRBJ2-1|TRBD1|few
CASGQGVVNGEQFF
TGTGCCAGCGGCCAGGGGGTGGTGAATGGTGAGCAGTTCTTC
>TRBV5-6|TRBJ2-2|TRBD1|once
CASSIGTGTGELFF
TGTGCCAGCAGCATAGGGACAGGGACCGGGGAGCTGTTTTTT
>TRBV9|TRBJ1-1|-|-
CASSVSQNTEAFF
TGTGCCAGCAGCGTAAGTCAGAACACTGAAGCTTTCTTT
>TRBV5-1|TRBJ2-1|TRBD2|-
CASSLPVPGLAGGPYNEQFF
TGCGCCAGCAGCTTACCTGTCCCGGGACTAGCGGGAGGGCCTTACAATGAGCAGTTCTTC
>TRBV28|TRBJ2-1|TRBD2|-
CASSLTSGSWNEQFF
TGTGCCAGCAGTCTGACTAGCGGGAGTTGGAATGAGCAGTTCTTC
>TRBV5-1|TRBJ2-3|TRBD2|-
CASSSGLGLADTDTQYF
TGCGCCAGCAGCTCCGGCTTGGGACTAGCGGACACAGATACGCAGTATTTT
>TRBV3-1|TRBJ2-1|TRBD2|few
CASSQEGVRAGGLNEQFF
TGTGCCAGCAGCCAAGAAGGGGTACGCGCGGGGGGACTAAATGAGCAGTTCTTC
>TRBV19|TRBJ2-1|TRBD2|few
CASRNPSASGRRYEQFF
TGTGCCAGTAGAAACCCCTCCGCTAGCGGGAGGAGATATGAGCAGTTCTTC
>TRBV5-5|TRBJ2-7|TRBD1|-
CASSLLGQTYEQYF
TGTGCCAGCAGCTTGTTGGGACAGACCTACGAGCAGTACTTC
>TRBV6-2/TRBV6-3|TRBJ2-2|-|-
CASSTGTLYTGELFF
TGTGCCAGCAGTACCGGGACCTTATACACCGGGGAGCTGTTTTTT
>TRBV24-1|TRBJ1-5|-|-
CATSDQYKNQPQHF
TGTGCCACCAGTGATCAGTATAAGAATCAGCCCCAGCATTTT